The rows below give T cell receptor beta chains drawn from one sample of a study of regulatory T cells in long-lasting Graves disease. TCRdb used MiXCR to reprocess the multiplex PCR reads, holding one entry per CDR3 protein. The table includes 400,000 to 500,000 distinct CDR3 sequences, roughly 21% detected once. This specimen was peripheral blood mononuclear cells (PBMCs), taken when the disease was refractory, from a patient treated with antithyroid drugs. These TCRs come from a female donor with Graves disease. Each CDR3 is given without its conserved first and last residue. Not all rows give a size; the values are once, few, many and, for expanded clones, a class.

CDR3: ATSSSRAGPLSGANVLT
size: .
V: TRBV15

CDR3: SARLDYQETQY
size: .
V: TRBV20-1

CDR3: ASAGQGPPGELF
size: many
V: TRBV2

CDR3: ASSFDRGRKLF
size: .
V: TRBV7-8

CDR3: AISESSGGGIY
size: .
V: TRBV10-3

CDR3: ASSQDPLLSGTPYEQY
size: .
V: TRBV4-1

CDR3: ASSIGTYSNQPQH
size: few
V: TRBV19

CDR3: SARGSGTLSGNTIY
size: .
V: TRBV20-1

CDR3: ASDRVGQPQH
size: many
V: TRBV2

CDR3: SASAQYYGYT
size: few
V: TRBV20-1

CDR3: SAETRSSYEQY
size: few
V: TRBV20-1

CDR3: ASSQGSGAGSGNTIY
size: .
V: TRBV3-1

CDR3: ASSQLQGGENTEAF
size: .
V: TRBV3-1

CDR3: ATSRADISGRGLETQY
size: many
V: TRBV15

CDR3: ASNGQGIPEQY
size: many
V: TRBV28

CDR3: SAGGPAGEQY
size: .
V: TRBV20-1

CDR3: SARDIGYEQY
size: .
V: TRBV20-1

CDR3: ASSPWGQTSYEQY
size: .
V: TRBV7-8

CDR3: ASSLDSLGTSGGETQY
size: many
V: TRBV11-2

CDR3: SARPSGRAGTGELF
size: .
V: TRBV20-1

CDR3: ASSSEGRAGNTIY
size: few
V: TRBV13

CDR3: ASSYRASGTTQETQY
size: .
V: TRBV2

CDR3: SGLAGAGETQY
size: many
V: TRBV20-1

CDR3: AISDQDNQPQH
size: few
V: TRBV10-3

CDR3: ASSLPGGAGSYEQY
size: many
V: TRBV7-8

CDR3: ASSPTRQGLGETQY
size: few
V: TRBV7-7